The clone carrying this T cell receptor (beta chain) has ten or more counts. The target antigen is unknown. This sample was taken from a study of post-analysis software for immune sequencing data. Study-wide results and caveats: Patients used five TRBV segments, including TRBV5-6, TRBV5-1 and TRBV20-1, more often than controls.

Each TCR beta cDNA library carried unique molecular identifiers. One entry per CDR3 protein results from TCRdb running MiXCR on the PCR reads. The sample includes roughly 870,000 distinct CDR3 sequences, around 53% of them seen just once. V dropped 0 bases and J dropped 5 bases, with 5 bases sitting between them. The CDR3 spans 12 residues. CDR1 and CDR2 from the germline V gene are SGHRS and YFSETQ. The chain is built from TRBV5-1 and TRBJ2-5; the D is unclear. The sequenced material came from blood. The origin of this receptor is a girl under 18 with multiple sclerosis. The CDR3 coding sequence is TGCGCCAGCAGCTTGGTTACGGAGACCCAGTACTTC. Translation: CASSLVTETQYF.